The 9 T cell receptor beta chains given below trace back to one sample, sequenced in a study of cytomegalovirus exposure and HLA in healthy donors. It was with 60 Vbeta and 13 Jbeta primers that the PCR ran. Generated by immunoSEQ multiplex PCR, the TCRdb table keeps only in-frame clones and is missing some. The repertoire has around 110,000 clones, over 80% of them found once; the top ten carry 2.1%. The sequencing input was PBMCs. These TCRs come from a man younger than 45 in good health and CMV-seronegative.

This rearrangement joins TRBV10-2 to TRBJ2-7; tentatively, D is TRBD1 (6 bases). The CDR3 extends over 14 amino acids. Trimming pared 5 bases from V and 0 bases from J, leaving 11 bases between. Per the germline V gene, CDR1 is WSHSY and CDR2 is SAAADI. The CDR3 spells CASSSQGPSYEQYF. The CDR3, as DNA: TGCGCCAGCAGTTCCCAGGGGCCCTCCTACGAGCAGTACTTC.

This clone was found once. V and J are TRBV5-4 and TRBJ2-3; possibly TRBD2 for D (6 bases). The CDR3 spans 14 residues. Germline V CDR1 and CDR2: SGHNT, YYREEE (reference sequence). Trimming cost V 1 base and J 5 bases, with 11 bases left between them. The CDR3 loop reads CASSLKQGGDTQYF. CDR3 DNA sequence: TGTGCCAGCAGCTTGAAGCAGGGAGGAGATACGCAGTATTTT.

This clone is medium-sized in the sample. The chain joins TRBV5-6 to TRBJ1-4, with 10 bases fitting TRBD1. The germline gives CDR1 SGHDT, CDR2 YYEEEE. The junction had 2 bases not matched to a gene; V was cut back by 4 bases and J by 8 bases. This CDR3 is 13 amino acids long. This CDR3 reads CASSGDRGEKLFF. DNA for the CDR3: TGTGCCAGCAGCGGGGACAGGGGAGAAAAACTGTTTTTT.

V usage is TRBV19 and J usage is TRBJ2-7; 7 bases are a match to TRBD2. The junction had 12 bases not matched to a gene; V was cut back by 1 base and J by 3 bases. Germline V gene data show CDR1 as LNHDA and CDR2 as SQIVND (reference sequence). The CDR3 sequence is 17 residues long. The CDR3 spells CASSIAPPGGIGYEQYF. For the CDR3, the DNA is TGTGCCAGTAGTATAGCCCCCCCGGGGGGTATTGGCTACGAGCAGTACTTC.

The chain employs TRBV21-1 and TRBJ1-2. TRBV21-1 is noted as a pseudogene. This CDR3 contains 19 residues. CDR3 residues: CASSKVSGRRSTMAIFDTF. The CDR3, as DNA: TGTGCCAGCAGCAAAGTTTCGGGGAGGAGGTCAACTATGGCTATATTTGACACCTTC.

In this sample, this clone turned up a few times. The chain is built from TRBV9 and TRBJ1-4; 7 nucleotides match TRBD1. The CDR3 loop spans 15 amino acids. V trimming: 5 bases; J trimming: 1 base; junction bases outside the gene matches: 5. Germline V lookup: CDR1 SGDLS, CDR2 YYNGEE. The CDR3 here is CASSRDSQTNEKLFF. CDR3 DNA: TGTGCCAGCAGTCGGGACAGCCAAACTAATGAAAAACTGTTTTTT.

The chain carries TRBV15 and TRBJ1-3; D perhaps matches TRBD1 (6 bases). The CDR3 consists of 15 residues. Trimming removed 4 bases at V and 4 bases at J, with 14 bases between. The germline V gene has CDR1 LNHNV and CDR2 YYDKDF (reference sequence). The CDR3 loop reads CATSISRDIGNTIYF. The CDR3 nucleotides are TGTGCCACCAGCATCTCCAGGGACATCGGAAACACCATATATTTT.

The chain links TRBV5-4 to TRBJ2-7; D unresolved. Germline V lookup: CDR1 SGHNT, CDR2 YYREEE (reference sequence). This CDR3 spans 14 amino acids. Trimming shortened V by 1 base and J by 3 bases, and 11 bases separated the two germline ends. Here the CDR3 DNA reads TGTGCCAGCAGCTTGAATTGGGCCAGCTACGAGCAGTACTTC. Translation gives CASSLNWASYEQYF.

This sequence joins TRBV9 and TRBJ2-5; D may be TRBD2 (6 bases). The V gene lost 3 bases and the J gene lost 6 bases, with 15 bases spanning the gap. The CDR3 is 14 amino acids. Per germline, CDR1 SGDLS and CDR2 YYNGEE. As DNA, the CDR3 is TGTGCCAGCAGCGCCCTCGGGGGACCCAAGACCCAGTACTTC. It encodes CASSALGGPKTQYF.